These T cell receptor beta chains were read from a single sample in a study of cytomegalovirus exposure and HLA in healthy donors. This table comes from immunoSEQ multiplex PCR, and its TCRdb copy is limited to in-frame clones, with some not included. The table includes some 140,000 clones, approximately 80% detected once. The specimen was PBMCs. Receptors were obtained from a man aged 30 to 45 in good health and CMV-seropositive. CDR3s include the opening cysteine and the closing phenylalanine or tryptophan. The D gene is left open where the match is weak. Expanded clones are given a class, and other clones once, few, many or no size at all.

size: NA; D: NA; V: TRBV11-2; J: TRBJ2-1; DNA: TGTGCCAGCAGCTACACCCCCTTTCCTAGGATATCCTACAATGAGCAGTTCTTC; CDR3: CASSYTPFPRISYNEQFF
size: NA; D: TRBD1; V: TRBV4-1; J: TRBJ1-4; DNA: TGCGCCAGCAGCCAAGGTGTAACAGGGGGCTTTGGTGAAAAACTGTTTTTT; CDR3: CASSQGVTGGFGEKLFF
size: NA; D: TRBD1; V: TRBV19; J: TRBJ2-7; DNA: TGTGCCAGTAGTATAGGACAGGGGGCCTACGAGCAGTACTTC; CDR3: CASSIGQGAYEQYF
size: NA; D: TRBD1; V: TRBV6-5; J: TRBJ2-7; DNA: TGTGCCAGCAGAGAGGGACAGGGGTTCTACGAGCAGTACTTC; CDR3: CASREGQGFYEQYF
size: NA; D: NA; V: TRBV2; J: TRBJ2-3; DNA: TGTGCCAGCAGGCAAACTAGTGCCACAGATACGCAGTATTTT; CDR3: CASRQTSATDTQYF
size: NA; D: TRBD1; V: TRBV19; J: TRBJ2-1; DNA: TGTGCCAGTAGCGTGGGCCGCGGACAGGGGGCGCCCAGTGAGCAGTTCTTC; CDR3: CASSVGRGQGAPSEQFF
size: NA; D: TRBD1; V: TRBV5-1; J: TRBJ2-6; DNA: TGCGCCAGCAGCCCTAGGACAGGGATCGCCAACGTCCTGACTTTC; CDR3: CASSPRTGIANVLTF
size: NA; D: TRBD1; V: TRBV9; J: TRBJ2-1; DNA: TGTGCCAGCAGCGTAGTGGGGACAGAATACAATGAGCAGTTCTTC; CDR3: CASSVVGTEYNEQFF
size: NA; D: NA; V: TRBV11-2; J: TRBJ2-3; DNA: TGTGCCAGCAGCCTACAGGGTTATACGCAGTATTTT; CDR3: CASSLQGYTQYF
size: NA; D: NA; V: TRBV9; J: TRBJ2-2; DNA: TGTGCCAGCAGCCCTACCGGGAACACCGGGGAGCTGTTTTTT; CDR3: CASSPTGNTGELFF
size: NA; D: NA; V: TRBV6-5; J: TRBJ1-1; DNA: TGTGCCAGCAGTTACTCCGGGGGAACTGAAGCTTTCTTT; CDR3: CASSYSGGTEAFF
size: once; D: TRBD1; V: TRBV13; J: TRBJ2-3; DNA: TGTGCCAGCAGCCCGAGACAGGGTATAGACACAGATACGCAGTATTTT; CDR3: CASSPRQGIDTDTQYF
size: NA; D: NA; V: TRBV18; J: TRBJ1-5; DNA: TGTGCCAGCTCACCCCGGCGGGACCGAGCATGGCCCCAGCATTTT; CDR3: CASSPRRDRAWPQHF
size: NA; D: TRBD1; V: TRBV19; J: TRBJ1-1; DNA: TGTGCCAGTAGTATAGGCCAGGGGGTTGGCACTGAAGCTTTCTTT; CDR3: CASSIGQGVGTEAFF
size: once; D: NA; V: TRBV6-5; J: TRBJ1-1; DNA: TGTGCCAGCAGTTACTCGATGCAGGGTGACACTGAAGCTTTCTTT; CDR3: CASSYSMQGDTEAFF
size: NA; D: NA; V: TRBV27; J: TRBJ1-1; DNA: TGTGCCAGCAGTAGGTCCGGAGGGGCCTATGATACTGAAGCTTTCTTT; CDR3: CASSRSGGAYDTEAFF
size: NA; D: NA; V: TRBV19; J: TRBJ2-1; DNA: TGTGCCAGTAGTATTACCTACGAACTAGTCTCCTACAATGAGCAGTTCTTC; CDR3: CASSITYELVSYNEQFF
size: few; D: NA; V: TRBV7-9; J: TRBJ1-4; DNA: TGTGCCAGCAGCTTAGATGCAGGGCTTAATGAAAAACTGTTTTTT; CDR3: CASSLDAGLNEKLFF
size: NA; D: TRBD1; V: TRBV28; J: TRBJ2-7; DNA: TGTGCCTCCAGGGGGTCAGGCGCGAATTACGAGCAGTACTTC; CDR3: CASRGSGANYEQYF
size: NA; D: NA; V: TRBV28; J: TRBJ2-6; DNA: TGTGCCAGCAGCCTCAGCGGATTGCACTCTGGGGCCAACGTCCTGACTTTC; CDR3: CASSLSGLHSGANVLTF
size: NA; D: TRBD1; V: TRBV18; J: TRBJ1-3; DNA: TGTGCCAGCTCACCAACCGGGACAGGGACTTCTGGAAACACCATATATTTT; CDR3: CASSPTGTGTSGNTIYF
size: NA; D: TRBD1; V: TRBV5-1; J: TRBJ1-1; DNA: TGCGCCAGCAGCTTGTTGGGGGACAGGGCGAACACTGAAGCTTTCTTT; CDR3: CASSLLGDRANTEAFF
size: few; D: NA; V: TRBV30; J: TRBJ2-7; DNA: TGTGCCTGGAGTGGTGGGGGGGGCGGCAGCTCCTACGAGCAGTACTTC; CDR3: CAWSGGGGGSSYEQYF
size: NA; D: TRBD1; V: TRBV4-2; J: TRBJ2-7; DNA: TGTGCCAGCAGCCAAGAAGGGACAGGGGGCGACGAGCAGTACTTC; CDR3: CASSQEGTGGDEQYF
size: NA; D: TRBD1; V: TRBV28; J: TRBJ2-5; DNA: TGTGCCAGTTTAGACAGGGCCCAAGAGACCCAGTACTTC; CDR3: CASLDRAQETQYF
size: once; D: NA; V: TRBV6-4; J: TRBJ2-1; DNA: TGTGCCAGCAGTGACTCCTGGCGGGTGAAGTTCTTC; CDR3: CASSDSWRVKFF
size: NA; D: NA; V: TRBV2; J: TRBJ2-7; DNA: TGTGCCAGCAGGGCCGGACAGAGTAGGACCTTAGAGCAGTACTTC; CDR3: CASRAGQSRTLEQYF
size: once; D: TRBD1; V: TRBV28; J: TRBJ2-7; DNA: TGTGCCAGCAAGCGGCAGGGGGCGCGCGAGCAGTACTTC; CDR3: CASKRQGAREQYF
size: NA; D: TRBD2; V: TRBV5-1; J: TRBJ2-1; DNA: TGCGCCAGCAGCCGAACTAGCGGGAGTAGCTATGAGCAGTTCTTC; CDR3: CASSRTSGSSYEQFF
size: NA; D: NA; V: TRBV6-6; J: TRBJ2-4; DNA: TGTGCCAGCAGTTACCCAGGCGCTCCCTTC; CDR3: CASSYPGAPF
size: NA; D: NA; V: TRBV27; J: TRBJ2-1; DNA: TGTGCCAGCAGTTCGGACTCGGGCCTCTCGAGGGTTGAGCAGTTCTTC; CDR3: CASSSDSGLSRVEQFF
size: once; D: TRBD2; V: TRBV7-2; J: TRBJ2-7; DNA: TGTGCCAGCAGCTCCCGGACTAGGGAGCAGTACTTC; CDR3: CASSSRTREQYF
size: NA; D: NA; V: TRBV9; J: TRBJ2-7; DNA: TGTGCCAGCAGCGGGGGAGGGGGCGAGCAGTACTTC; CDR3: CASSGGGGEQYF
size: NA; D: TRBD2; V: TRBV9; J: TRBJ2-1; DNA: TGTGCCAGCAGCGTAGTTGGCGGCGGGGGATACAATGAGCAGTTCTTC; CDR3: CASSVVGGGGYNEQFF
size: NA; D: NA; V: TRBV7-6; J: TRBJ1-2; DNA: TGTGCCAGCAGCCGACTCACAGGGCCCCATGGCTACACCTTC; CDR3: CASSRLTGPHGYTF
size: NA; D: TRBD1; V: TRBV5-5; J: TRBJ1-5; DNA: TGTGCCAGCAGCCTACTAGGGACAGCTAGCAATCAGCCCCAGCATTTT; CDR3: CASSLLGTASNQPQHF
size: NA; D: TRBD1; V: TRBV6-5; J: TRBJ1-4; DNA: TGTGCCAGCCGCCAGACAGGGTACGGAGAAAAACTGTTTTTT; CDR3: CASRQTGYGEKLFF
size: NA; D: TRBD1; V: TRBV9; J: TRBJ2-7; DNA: TGTGCCAGCAGCTCGCCTTCGGGGACAGCAATCTGGACCTACGAGCAGTACTTC; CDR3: CASSSPSGTAIWTYEQYF
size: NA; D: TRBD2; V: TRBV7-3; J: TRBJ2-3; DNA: TGTGCCAGCAGCTTCTCTGGCGGGAGTCGGGATACGCAGTATTTT; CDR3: CASSFSGGSRDTQYF
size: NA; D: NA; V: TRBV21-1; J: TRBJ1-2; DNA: TGTGCCAGCAGCAAAGCACATAGCTGTAACTATGGCTACACCTTC; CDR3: CASSKAHSCNYGYTF
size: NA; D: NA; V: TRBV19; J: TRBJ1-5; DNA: TGTACCACCAGGGAAGGGGTAGGCCAGCCCCAGCATTTT; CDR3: CTTREGVGQPQHF
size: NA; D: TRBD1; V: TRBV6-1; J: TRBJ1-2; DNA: TGTGCCAGCAGGCCCGACAGGGTCTATGGCTACACCTTC; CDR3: CASRPDRVYGYTF
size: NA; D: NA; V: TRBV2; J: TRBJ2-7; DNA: TGTGCCAGCAGTGAAGGTGGCAGGGCAAGGCAGTACTTC; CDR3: CASSEGGRARQYF
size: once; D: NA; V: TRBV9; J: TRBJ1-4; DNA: TGTGCCAGCAGCGCAGGGTTTGTTAATGAAAAACTGTTTTTT; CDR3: CASSAGFVNEKLFF
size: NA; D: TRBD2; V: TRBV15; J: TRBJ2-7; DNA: TGTGCCACCAGCAGACTAGCGGGAGTACAGTACTTC; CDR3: CATSRLAGVQYF
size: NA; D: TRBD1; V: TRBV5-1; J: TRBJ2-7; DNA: TGCGCCAGCAGCTCACCCGGGACAGGGGCCTACGAGCAGTACTTC; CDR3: CASSSPGTGAYEQYF
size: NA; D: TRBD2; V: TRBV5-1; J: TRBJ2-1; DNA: TGCGCCAGCAGCCTCGCTCGACTAGCGGGAGACAATGAGCAGTTCTTC; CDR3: CASSLARLAGDNEQFF
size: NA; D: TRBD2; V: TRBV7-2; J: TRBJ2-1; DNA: TGTGCCAGCAGCCTCCGCACCCCGACTAGCGGGAGGCGTAACAATGAGCAGTTCTTC; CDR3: CASSLRTPTSGRRNNEQFF
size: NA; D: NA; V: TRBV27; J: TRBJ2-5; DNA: TGTGCCAGCAGTTTGGCCCCTTACGACAGGAGCAGAGCGGAGACCCAGTACTTC; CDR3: CASSLAPYDRSRAETQYF
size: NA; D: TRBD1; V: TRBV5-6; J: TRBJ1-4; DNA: TGTGCCAGCAGCCCCGGGACAGGATCAGTTGCAACTAATGAAAAACTGTTTTTT; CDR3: CASSPGTGSVATNEKLFF